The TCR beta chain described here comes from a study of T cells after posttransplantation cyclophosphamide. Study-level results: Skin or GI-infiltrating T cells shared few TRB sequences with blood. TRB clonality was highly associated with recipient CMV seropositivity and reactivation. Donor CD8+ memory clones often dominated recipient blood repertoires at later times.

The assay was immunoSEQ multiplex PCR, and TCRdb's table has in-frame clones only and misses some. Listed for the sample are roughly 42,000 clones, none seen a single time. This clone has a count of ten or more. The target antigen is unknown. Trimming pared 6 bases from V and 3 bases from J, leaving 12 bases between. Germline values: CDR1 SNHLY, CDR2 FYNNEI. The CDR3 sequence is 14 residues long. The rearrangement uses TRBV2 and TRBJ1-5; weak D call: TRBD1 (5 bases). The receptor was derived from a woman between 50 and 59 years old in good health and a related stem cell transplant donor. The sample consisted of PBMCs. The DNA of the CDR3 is TGTGCCAGCAGGACGGGACTACCCAATCAGCCCCAGCATTTT. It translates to CASRTGLPNQPQHF.